Each of the 25 T cell receptor beta chains below was sequenced from the same sample in a study of T-cell reconstitution after alpha-beta-depleted transplantation in children. A library of TCRbeta sequences, prepared with unique molecular identifiers, was generated. TCRdb re-derived calls from the PCR reads in MiXCR, one entry per CDR3 protein. This sample has tens of thousands of distinct CDR3 sequences, with roughly 13% found just once. Sequencing used PBMCs, mostly from graft donor cells, obtained 180 days after TCRalphabeta/CD19-depleted stem cell transplant. These receptors all come from a male patient between 2 and 10 years old who had a stem cell transplant for acute lymphoblastic leukemia, so the T cells may come from the graft donor.

This rearrangement joins TRBV20-1 to TRBJ2-3, with 11 bases aligning to TRBD2. With 8 bases clipped from V and 4 bases from J, the junction kept 8 bases outside the gene matches. Germline lookup yields CDR1 DFQATT and CDR2 SNEGSKA (reference sequence). The CDR3 has 14 amino acids. The CDR3: CSSTSGRGADTQYF. The CDR3, as DNA: TGCAGTTCTACTAGCGGGAGAGGGGCAGATACGCAGTATTTT.

The chain employs TRBV28 and TRBJ2-5; D is perhaps TRBD1 (6 bases). Germline loops: CDR1 MDHEN, CDR2 SYDVKM. There are 15 residues in the CDR3. The germline V and J ends were trimmed by 3 bases and 2 bases, with 13 bases remaining between them. The CDR3 nucleotides are TGTGCCAGCAGTTTCCAGGGGCTTTTACAAGAGACCCAGTACTTC. Encoded protein: CASSFQGLLQETQYF.

This clonotype was picked up many times. The chain links TRBV10-3 to TRBJ2-4, with 7 bases aligning to TRBD2. Germline trimming cut 3 bases from V and 1 base from J; bases unmatched to any gene: 6. CDR1 and CDR2 from the germline V gene are ENHRY and SYGVKD. CDR3 length: 16 residues. The CDR3 nucleotides are TGTGCCATCAGTGATTGGGGGGGGGTGGCCAAAAACATTCAGTACTTC. Its translation: CAISDWGGVAKNIQYF.

This sequence joins TRBV6-1 and TRBJ2-7, with 8 nucleotides matching TRBD1. This CDR3 is 14 amino acids long. Germline CDR1 is MNHNS and CDR2 is SASEGT. V dropped 8 bases and J dropped 2; count of bases not matched to a gene: 8. The CDR3 spells CASLMEDRAYEQYF. As DNA, the CDR3 is TGTGCCAGCCTGATGGAGGACAGGGCCTACGAGCAGTACTTC.

The genes are TRBV20-1 and TRBJ1-1; D call uncertain. From germline, CDR1 is DFQATT and CDR2 SNEGSKA (reference sequence). The germline V and J ends were trimmed by 6 bases and 2 bases, with 19 bases remaining between them. This CDR3 has 15 amino acids. As DNA, the CDR3 is TGCAGTGCGAGGAGGTGGGGTCGCCTTAACACTGAAGCTTTCTTT. Its translation is CSARRWGRLNTEAFF.

This clonotype was seen more than once but under ten times. The V call is TRBV10-3, the J call TRBJ1-2; D may be TRBD1 (5 bases). Trimming removed 0 bases at V and 2 bases at J, with 10 bases between. The V gene's germline CDR1 is ENHRY and CDR2 SYGVKD. The CDR3 is made up of 15 amino acids. The CDR3 DNA sequence: TGTGCCATCAGTGAGTCGCCGGGACGGAACTATGGCTACACCTTC. It is translated as CAISESPGRNYGYTF.

V gene TRBV20-1 combines with J gene TRBJ1-1; 8 positions agree with TRBD1. This CDR3 comprises 12 residues. Germline trimming cut 5 bases from V and 5 bases from J; bases unmatched to any gene: 4. Germline-derived CDR1 and CDR2 are DFQATT and SNEGSKA (reference sequence). The CDR3 DNA is TGCAGTGCTTGGACAGGGACGACTGAAGCTTTCTTT. Translated, it gives CSAWTGTTEAFF.

As for this clonotype: It is likely a read error, because the conserved phenylalanine at the end of the CDR3 is missing. The J gene is TRBJ2-2, the V gene TRBV9, with D hard to call. The V and J ends lost 6 bases and 0 bases respectively, with 6 bases between them. Germline V gives CDR1 SGDLS, CDR2 YYNGEE. The CDR3 has 13 amino acids. The CDR3 protein is CASIVPNTGELFL. The DNA of the CDR3 is TGTGCCAGCATCGTGCCGAACACCGGGGAGCTGTTTCTT.

This clonotype was observed a few times. The genes are TRBV27 and TRBJ2-7; D might be TRBD2 (6 bases). The CDR3 loop spans 12 amino acids. The V gene's germline CDR1 is MNHEY and CDR2 SMNVEV (reference sequence). V was cut by 4 bases and J by 6 bases, with 10 bases left in between. For the CDR3, the DNA is TGTGCCAGCAGTTGGCCGGGGGTCGAGCAGTACTTC. Its protein is CASSWPGVEQYF.

Only a few counts were recorded for this clonotype. This chain links TRBV6-5 with TRBJ2-6; the D is unclear. Looked up from germline, CDR1 is MNHEY and CDR2 is SVGAGI. The germline V and J ends were trimmed by 0 bases and 0 bases, with 6 bases remaining between them. The CDR3 runs 16 residues. Here the CDR3 reads CASSYSTVSGANVLTF. The CDR3 DNA sequence: TGTGCCAGCAGTTACTCGACCGTCTCTGGGGCCAACGTCCTGACTTTC.

This clonotype showed up many times. One junction end does not reproduce the germline sequence, and a read error may be involved. This CDR3 reads CASSSTLTVNGQFF. Written as DNA, the CDR3 is TGTGCCAGCAGCTCAACACTGACTGTGAATGGGCAGTTCTTC. The rearrangement uses TRBV7-8 and TRBJ2-1; D is ambiguous. CDR1 SGHVS and CDR2 FQNEAQ come from the germline V gene. This CDR3 region has 14 residues.

This clonotype was observed at least ten times. The V and J genes are TRBV10-3 and TRBJ2-5; a weak D match, TRBD2 (7 bases). From germline, CDR1 is ENHRY and CDR2 SYGVKD. This CDR3 is built from 14 residues. V was cut by 4 bases and J by 4 bases, with 13 bases left in between. CDR3: CAISVGRGAETQYF. The CDR3 coding sequence is TGTGCCATCAGTGTAGGGAGGGGGGCAGAGACCCAGTACTTC.

The gene calls are TRBV10-2 and TRBJ2-1; D not resolved. CDR3 length: 12 amino acids. V lost 3 bases, J lost 3 bases, and 3 bases lay in between. CDR1 and CDR2 from the germline V gene are WSHSY and SAAADI. The chain's CDR3 is CASSDSYNEQFF. The CDR3, as DNA: TGCGCCAGCAGTGACAGCTACAATGAGCAGTTCTTC.

This chain joins TRBV7-9 and TRBJ1-6; no clear D gene. V lost 0 bases, J lost 3 bases, and 6 bases lay in between. CDR3 length equals 15 residues. Per the germline V gene, CDR1 is SEHNR and CDR2 is FQNEAQ (reference sequence). CDR3 residues: CASSLAGYYNSPLHF. The CDR3 DNA follows: TGTGCCAGCAGCTTAGCGGGGTACTATAATTCACCCCTCCACTTT.

This clonotype was seen at least ten times. The rearrangement links TRBV24-1 to TRBJ1-1, with unresolved D. CDR1 is KGHDR, CDR2 SFDVKD, per germline. CDR3 size: 13 residues. V dropped 3 bases and J dropped 5 bases, with 9 bases sitting between them. CDR3 coding DNA: TGTGCCACCAGTGATAGTTTACGGACTGAAGCTTTCTTT. Protein: CATSDSLRTEAFF.

In its sample, this clonotype was seen a few times. The gene calls are TRBV5-1 and TRBJ2-7; 7 nucleotides align to TRBD2. The CDR3 runs to 14 residues. CDR1 and CDR2 (germline): SGHRS, YFSETQ. Unmatched junction bases numbered 3, after V lost 0 bases and J lost 3 bases. CDR3 protein: CASSLESSGYEQYF. The CDR3 DNA sequence: TGCGCCAGCAGCTTGGAATCTAGCGGCTACGAGCAGTACTTC.

V and J are TRBV4-3 and TRBJ2-5; no clear D. Germline V gene data show CDR1 as LGHNA and CDR2 as YSLEER. V lost 3 bases, J lost 7 bases, and 18 bases lay in between. The CDR3 spans 15 residues. CDR3 protein: CASSHKLGSVWTQYF. CDR3 bases: TGCGCCAGCAGCCACAAGCTCGGGTCCGTTTGGACCCAGTACTTC.

This clonotype occurred a few times. The chain joins TRBV21-1 to TRBJ2-7. TRBV21-1 is assigned pseudogene status. CDR3 length equals 16 residues. This chain's CDR3 is CASSKYYRGRSAEQYF. The CDR3 nucleotides are TGTGCCAGCAGCAAATATTACCGAGGCAGGTCGGCCGAGCAGTACTTC.

This clonotype was counted between two and nine times. The gene calls are TRBV20-1 and TRBJ2-5; no reliable D call. Trimming cost V 6 bases and J 2 bases, with 10 bases left between them. Germline loops: CDR1 DFQATT, CDR2 SNEGSKA (reference sequence). This CDR3 has 12 amino acids. The CDR3 nucleotides read TGCAGTGCGGTGGCGGTACAAGAGACCCAGTACTTC. This codes for CSAVAVQETQYF.

Only a few counts were recorded for this clonotype. The J gene is TRBJ2-5, the V gene TRBV24-1; TRBD2 matches at 11 bases. CDR3 size: 15 residues. CDR1 is KGHDR and CDR2 is SFDVKD in the germline V gene. V lost 3 bases, J lost 12 bases, and 11 bases stayed unmatched. In DNA form, the CDR3 reads TGTGCCACCAGTGATGTAACGGCTAGCGGGGGGCTAAAGTACTTC. This sequence encodes CATSDVTASGGLKYF.

The chain joins TRBV2 to TRBJ1-3; D call uncertain. CDR3 length: 17 amino acids. V dropped 5 bases and J dropped 4 bases, with 21 bases sitting between them. From germline, CDR1 is SNHLY and CDR2 FYNNEI. The CDR3 protein is CASSSSERAEAGNTIYF. The DNA for the CDR3 is TGTGCCAGCAGTAGTAGTGAACGGGCAGAGGCCGGAAACACCATATATTTT.

The chain employs TRBV18 and TRBJ1-1; D gene uncertain. V gave up 1 base and J gave up 1 base, with 16 bases separating them. This CDR3 contains 17 residues. Per the germline V gene, CDR1 is KGHSH and CDR2 is LQKENI. CDR3 nucleotides: TGTGCCAGCTCACCACTTGGCCGTAGAATAGGGAACACTGAAGCTTTCTTT. Its protein is CASSPLGRRIGNTEAFF. Based on the CDR3 plus reference TRBV18 and TRBJ1-1, the full variable domain is NAGVMQNPRHLVRRRGQEARLRCSPMKGHSHVYWYRQLPEEGLKFMVYLQKENIIDESGMPKERFSAEFPKEGPSILRIQQVVRGDSAAYFCASSPLGRRIGNTEAFFGQGTRLTVV.

V and J are TRBV12-3 or TRBV12-4 and TRBJ1-5; D perhaps matches TRBD1 (6 bases). The length of the CDR3 is 13 residues. Trimming took off 7 bases at V and 5 bases at J, with 12 bases between the two ends. CDR3: CASTTTGYQPQHF. The CDR3, as DNA: TGTGCCAGCACCACGACAGGCTATCAGCCCCAGCATTTT.

The rearrangement uses TRBV28 and TRBJ2-7; TRBD1 matches at 7 bases. The CDR3 has 15 amino acids. V trimming: 5 bases; J trimming: 5 bases; junction bases outside the gene matches: 12. In germline, CDR1 is MDHEN, CDR2 SYDVKM. This CDR3 reads CASSMRQGSRNEQYF. DNA for the CDR3: TGTGCCAGCAGTATGAGACAGGGAAGCAGAAACGAGCAGTACTTC.

The chain employs TRBV28 and TRBJ2-7; D uncertain. The CDR3 extends over 13 amino acids. The V gene's germline CDR1 is MDHEN and CDR2 SYDVKM. Trimming took 3 bases from V and 3 from J, leaving 9 bases between them. Written as DNA, the CDR3 is TGTGCCAGCAGTTTCCCCCTGGTCTACGAGCAGTACTTC. This codes for CASSFPLVYEQYF.